The rows below give T cell receptor beta chains drawn from one sample of a study of technical replicates of blood from a few donors. The method was immunoSEQ multiplex PCR; TCRdb's version includes in-frame clones alone and lacks a portion of them. The data show around 75,000 clones, 80% to 95% seen once. Sample: T cells isolated from PBMCs. These receptors came from a human donor in good health. Both conserved end residues are part of each CDR3. The order of the fields is J gene, D gene, V gene, clone size, CDR3 DNA, CDR3 protein. D genes are given only for firm matches. Clone size is shown for a subset of rows, as once, few, many or a class of expanded clone.

>TRBJ1-1|.|TRBV7-8|.
TGTGCCAGCAGCTTAGCCCAACGGGGGGTGAACACTGAAGCTTTCTTT
CASSLAQRGVNTEAFF
>TRBJ2-7|TRBD2|TRBV10-2|.
TGCGCCAGCAGTGGGCGGGGGGATTCCTACGAGCAGTACTTC
CASSGRGDSYEQYF
>TRBJ1-6|.|TRBV6-5|.
TGTGCCAGCAGTTCGGTTACAGGGAAGGCCCTCCACTTT
CASSSVTGKALHF
>TRBJ2-3|.|TRBV12-5|.
TGTGCTAGTGGTTTGGTACTTGGTAGGGAGGCGGATACGCAGTATTTT
CASGLVLGREADTQYF
>TRBJ2-3|TRBD2|TRBV19|.
TGTGCCAGTAGTACATCAGGACTAGCTAATCCAGATACGCAGTATTTT
CASSTSGLANPDTQYF
>TRBJ1-5|.|TRBV18|once
TGTGCCAGCTCACCATCGCGGGGGGACCCCCAGCATTTT
CASSPSRGDPQHF
>TRBJ2-2|.|TRBV11-3|.
TGTGCCAGCAGCCCGACCGGAGGTGTGGGGGAGCTGTTTTTT
CASSPTGGVGELFF
>TRBJ2-1|.|TRBV13|.
TGTGCCAGCAGCGCCCATTTATACTTCTACAATGAGCAGTTCTTC
CASSAHLYFYNEQFF
>TRBJ1-2|.|TRBV5-1|.
TGCGCCAGCAGCTTATCCGAAGCCTATGGCTACACCTTC
CASSLSEAYGYTF
>TRBJ1-2|.|TRBV10-3|.
TGTGCCATCAGTGAGGGGGAGACCCTCTATGGCTACACCTTC
CAISEGETLYGYTF
>TRBJ2-7|.|TRBV27|once
TGTGCCAGCAGCCGAGGCTACGAGCAGTACTTC
CASSRGYEQYF
>TRBJ2-7|TRBD1|TRBV6-1|.
TGTGCCAGCCAGCTTAACAGGGGGCACGAGCAGTACTTC
CASQLNRGHEQYF
>TRBJ2-2|TRBD2|TRBV15|.
TGTGCCACCAGCAGAGCGGGAGGGAGAAACACCGGGGAGCTGTTTTTT
CATSRAGGRNTGELFF
>TRBJ2-7|TRBD1|TRBV28|.
TGTGCCACCCACCGAAGAGGGGACAGGGGGCGCGAGCAGTACTTC
CATHRRGDRGREQYF
>TRBJ1-2|TRBD1|TRBV19|.
TGTGCCAGCTCCCACAGGGGGCCTCTATATGGCTACACCTTC
CASSHRGPLYGYTF
>TRBJ2-7|.|TRBV11-2|.
TGTGCCAGCAGCTTACGAGGGGAGCAGTACTTC
CASSLRGEQYF
>TRBJ2-2|.|TRBV30|.
TGTGCCTGGAACTCGCCGAGAGGGCCGAACACCGGGGAGCTGTTTTTT
CAWNSPRGPNTGELFF
>TRBJ2-7|.|TRBV25-1|.
TGTGCCAGCACTTACAGGGCTAACGAGCAGTACTTC
CASTYRANEQYF
>TRBJ1-3|.|TRBV30|.
TGTGCCTGGGGACAGTTCTCTGGAAACACCATATATTTT
CAWGQFSGNTIYF
>TRBJ2-7|.|TRBV7-6|.
TGTGCCAGCAGCTCTCCGGGGGACGGGGACGAGCAGTACTTC
CASSSPGDGDEQYF
>TRBJ1-1|.|TRBV6-1|.
TGTGCCAGCAGTGAACTAGTGGAGGCGGTCGACACTGAAGCTTTCTTT
CASSELVEAVDTEAFF
>TRBJ1-2|TRBD1|TRBV29-1|.
TGCAGCGTTAAACAGGGGGCGACGGGGTATGGCTACACCTTC
CSVKQGATGYGYTF
>TRBJ2-7|.|TRBV5-1|.
TGCGCCAGCAGCTCAACAGGGTCTGGCGAGCAGTACTTC
CASSSTGSGEQYF
>TRBJ1-1|.|TRBV2|.
TGTGCCAGCAGCGCTCCGGACGGGAGGAACACTGAAGCTTTCTTT
CASSAPDGRNTEAFF
>TRBJ2-2|.|TRBV5-4|.
TGTGCCAGCAGCTCTAAAGACATGGGTCACCGGGAGCTGTTTTTT
CASSSKDMGHRELFF
>TRBJ2-7|TRBD2|TRBV9|.
TGTGCCAGCAGCGTAGGTAGCGGGTTTAGTTACGAGCAGTACTTC
CASSVGSGFSYEQYF
>TRBJ1-2|.|TRBV27|.
TGTGCCAGCAGTTCCTCACCTCAGGGTGGCTATGGCTACACCTTC
CASSSSPQGGYGYTF
>TRBJ1-1|.|TRBV5-5|.
TGTGCCTCCTCGGGGGTAGGTGGCACTGAAGCTTTCTTT
CASSGVGGTEAFF
>TRBJ2-3|TRBD2|TRBV27|.
TGTGCCACCGGCGAAGCGGGGGGCACAGATACGCAGTATTTT
CATGEAGGTDTQYF
>TRBJ2-1|.|TRBV18|.
TGTGCCAGCTCAGGTCCCCTTGAGAACAATGAGCAGTTCTTC
CASSGPLENNEQFF
>TRBJ1-2|TRBD1|TRBV5-6|.
TGTGCCAGCAGCTTGGGGACAGGGGCCAACTATGGCTACACCTTC
CASSLGTGANYGYTF
>TRBJ2-1|.|TRBV9|.
TGTGCCAGCAGTGGAGCGGTAAATGATGAGCAGTTCTTC
CASSGAVNDEQFF
>TRBJ1-1|TRBD1|TRBV5-1|few
TGCGCCAGCAACAGGGGGGAGAACACTGAAGCTTTCTTT
CASNRGENTEAFF
>TRBJ2-5|.|TRBV6-5|.
TGTGCCAGCAGTTACTCCGTGTCGGTGATGCGGGAGACCCAGTACTTC
CASSYSVSVMRETQYF
>TRBJ1-2|.|TRBV7-9|.
TGTGCCAGCAGCTTAGTCCTAGGCTTCTATGGCTACACCTTC
CASSLVLGFYGYTF
>TRBJ1-1|TRBD1|TRBV7-9|.
TGTGCCAGCAGCCGGGACAGGAACACTGAAGCTTTCTTT
CASSRDRNTEAFF
>TRBJ2-7|.|TRBV5-1|.
TGCGCCAGCAGCCCAACGGGACTCCCCTACGAGCAGTACTTC
CASSPTGLPYEQYF
>TRBJ2-1|.|TRBV5-1|.
TGCGCCAGCGGGTCCTTAGTGGGGGGAGATGAGCAGTTCTTC
CASGSLVGGDEQFF
>TRBJ1-1|.|TRBV30|.
TGTGCCTGGACCCCGGGGTTGAACACTGAAGCTTTCTTT
CAWTPGLNTEAFF
>TRBJ1-1|.|TRBV6-1|.
TGTGCCAGCAGTGCCCAGACATTTCTGAACACTGAAGCTTTCTTT
CASSAQTFLNTEAFF
>TRBJ1-2|.|TRBV7-9|.
TGTGCCAGCAGCTCACAGGGTGTCGACTATGGCTACACCTTC
CASSSQGVDYGYTF
>TRBJ1-5|.|TRBV2|.
TGTGCCAGCAAAATAACACCCAATCAGCCCCAGCATTTT
CASKITPNQPQHF
>TRBJ1-2|TRBD1|TRBV5-1|few
TGCGCCAGCAGCTTGGGGACAGGGCTCTTGGGCTACACCTTC
CASSLGTGLLGYTF
>TRBJ2-7|.|TRBV7-9|.
TGTGCCAGCAGCAACACAGGGTTCGGCTCGTTCTCCTACGAGCAGTACTTC
CASSNTGFGSFSYEQYF
>TRBJ1-2|.|TRBV30|few
TGTGCCTGGAGAGGGTTTAGACAGACGAATGGCTACACCTTC
CAWRGFRQTNGYTF
>TRBJ2-7|TRBD2|TRBV7-9|.
TGTGCCAGCAGCTTAAGTGCTCGGGGTAGCGGGAGGGTCCTTTACGAGCAGTACTTC
CASSLSARGSGRVLYEQYF
>TRBJ2-1|TRBD2|TRBV28|.
TGTGCCAGCAGTTTAGTTCTCCTAGCGGGAGTGGGGCAGTTCTTC
CASSLVLLAGVGQFF
>TRBJ1-3|.|TRBV5-4|once
TGTGCCAGCAGCCCCGAGGGAGGGTACGGAAACACCATATATTTT
CASSPEGGYGNTIYF
>TRBJ1-2|.|TRBV10-3|.
TGTGCCATCAGTGTTTCCCCGGCGGGGAACTATGGCTACACCTTC
CAISVSPAGNYGYTF
>TRBJ2-6|.|TRBV5-1|.
TGCGCCAGCAGCTTGCTAGCCTCTGGGGCCAACGTCCTGACTTTC
CASSLLASGANVLTF
>TRBJ2-7|TRBD2|TRBV2|once
TGTGCCAGTAGAGCGGGGTCCTACGAGCAGTACTTC
CASRAGSYEQYF
>TRBJ2-1|.|TRBV11-3|.
TGTGCCAGCAGCTTATATGAGGAGCAGTTCTTC
CASSLYEEQFF
>TRBJ1-1|.|TRBV4-2|few
TGTGCCAGCAGCCAAGACGGGTACACTGAAGCTTTCTTT
CASSQDGYTEAFF
>TRBJ2-7|TRBD1|TRBV19|.
TGTGCCAGTAGTATCGGGACAGCCTACGAGCAGTACTTC
CASSIGTAYEQYF
>TRBJ1-1|.|TRBV11-2|few
TGTGCCAGCAGCTTAGACCCCGTCCCCGTCGCTGAAGCTTTCTTT
CASSLDPVPVAEAFF
>TRBJ2-1|TRBD2|TRBV7-2|.
TGTGCCAGCAGCTTTAGCGGGGCCTACAATGAGCAGTTCTTC
CASSFSGAYNEQFF
>TRBJ2-1|.|TRBV7-2|.
TGTGCCAGCAGCTCCCGGGGAGAGCAGTTCTTC
CASSSRGEQFF
>TRBJ2-2|.|TRBV4-1|.
TGCGCCAGCAGCCTAAGGCTAGGGAACACCGGGGAGCTGTTTTTT
CASSLRLGNTGELFF
>TRBJ2-5|TRBD1|TRBV5-4|.
TGTGCCAGCAGCTTGCAAGCAGGGGGCCGGGAGACCCAGTACTTC
CASSLQAGGRETQYF
>TRBJ1-3|TRBD1|TRBV9|.
TGTGCCAGCAGCGTTACAGGGGCGTCAGGAAACACCATATATTTT
CASSVTGASGNTIYF